This passage covers 26 T cell receptor beta chains from one sample sequenced in a study of blood T cell repertoires in COVID-19. Using immunoSEQ multiplex PCR, the repertoire was profiled, and TCRdb retains in-frame clones only, with some absent. The sample has 75,000 to 100,000 clones, around nine tenths seen once; the top ten hold roughly 14%. Sequencing used peripheral blood. These receptor sequences come from a human donor in a cohort sampled during active COVID-19.

The rearrangement links TRBV7-2 to TRBJ2-1, with 13 positions matching TRBD2. Germline trimming cut 4 bases from V and 4 bases from J; bases unmatched to any gene: 4. In germline, CDR1 is SGHTA, CDR2 FQGNSA. The CDR3 contains 16 residues. The CDR3 nucleotides read TGTGCCAGCAGCTCACTAGCGGGAGGGGTATACAATGAGCAGTTCTTC. It is translated as CASSSLAGGVYNEQFF.

The chain employs TRBV7-8 and TRBJ1-4, with D possibly TRBD1 on 5 matching bases. Trimming shortened V by 5 bases and J by 4 bases, and 14 bases separated the two germline ends. This CDR3 has 15 residues. Germline-derived CDR1 and CDR2 are SGHVS and FQNEAQ. Written as DNA, the CDR3 is TGTGCCAGCAGCCCGGGGACGGGAGATAATGAAAAACTGTTTTTT. This encodes CASSPGTGDNEKLFF.

This chain uses TRBV11-2 with TRBJ2-5; 8 bases line up with TRBD2. Germline-derived CDR1 and CDR2 are SGHAT and FQNNGV. This CDR3 contains 16 residues. V gave up 1 base and J gave up 4 bases; unmatched junction bases: 8. CDR3 loop: CASSLVRGGLGETQYF. The CDR3, as DNA: TGTGCCAGCAGCTTAGTACGGGGGGGGCTAGGAGAGACCCAGTACTTC.

This chain uses TRBV18 with TRBJ1-3; D gene unclear. CDR3 length equals 15 residues. The V gene lost 6 bases and the J gene lost 0 bases, with 12 bases spanning the gap. Per germline, CDR1 KGHSH and CDR2 LQKENI. DNA for the CDR3: TGTGCCAGCTCCCGAAACTCCGTCTCTGGAAACACCATATATTTT. As protein: CASSRNSVSGNTIYF.

This clone was seen only once. The chain combines TRBV5-1 with TRBJ2-3; 7 bases align to TRBD2. Germline lookup yields CDR1 SGHRS and CDR2 YFSETQ. V gave up 0 bases and J gave up 0 bases; unmatched junction bases: 1. The CDR3 runs 15 residues. This chain's CDR3 is CASSLAGGSTDTQYF. The CDR3 region has the DNA TGCGCCAGCAGCTTGGCGGGGGGAAGCACAGATACGCAGTATTTT.

To note about this clone: The same CDR3 arises from other DNA sequences in this sample as well. In DNA, the CDR3 is TGTGCCAGCAGTTTACAGGGAAATAGCAATCAGCCCCAGCATTTT. Translating it yields CASSLQGNSNQPQHF. The chain links TRBV6-5 to TRBJ1-5; D possibly corresponds to TRBD1 (6 bases). Per the germline V gene, CDR1 is MNHEY and CDR2 is SVGAGI. The CDR3 extends over 15 amino acids. V shed 4 bases and J shed 0 bases, with 10 bases lying between them.

The genes are TRBV6-2 or TRBV6-3 and TRBJ2-2; TRBD1 might be the D (6 bases). The length of the CDR3 is 16 residues. The germline gives CDR1 MNHEY, CDR2 SVGEGT. V lost 0 bases and J 4 bases, leaving 12 bases between the germline ends. The CDR3 here is CASSYSRGISTGELFF. CDR3 bases: TGTGCCAGCAGTTACTCAAGGGGGATTTCCACCGGGGAGCTGTTTTTT.

The table lists this clone with a count of one. The chain couples TRBV29-1 to TRBJ1-2; no firm D call. V was clipped by 6 bases and J by 13 bases, with 18 bases between them. From germline, CDR1 is SQVTM and CDR2 ANQGSEA. This CDR3 spans 11 amino acids. The CDR3 here is CSVPGNPRPTF. The CDR3 bases are TGCAGCGTACCCGGGAACCCCCGCCCCACCTTC. Drawing the rest from reference TRBV29-1 and TRBJ1-2, the complete variable domain is SAVISQKPSRDICQRGTSLTIQCQVDSQVTMMFWYRQQPGQSLTLIATANQGSEATYESGFVIDKFPISRPNLTFSTLTVSNMSPEDSSIYLCSVPGNPRPTFGSGTRLTVV.

The chain recombines TRBV5-1 with TRBJ2-5; TRBD1 matches at 10 bases. Germline CDR1 reads SGHRS; CDR2 reads YFSETQ. With V trimmed by 2 bases and J by 5 bases, 6 bases remained unmatched. This CDR3 has 15 amino acids. The CDR3 nucleotides are TGCGCCAGCAGCTTCTCGACAGGGGGCCTGGAGACCCAGTACTTC. Translating gives CASSFSTGGLETQYF.

The chain combines TRBV6-5 with TRBJ1-6; D gene ambiguous. The CDR3 extends over 16 amino acids. The V end lost 2 bases, the J end lost 4 bases, and 12 bases lay between the germline ends. Looked up from germline, CDR1 is MNHEY and CDR2 is SVGAGI. The CDR3 DNA follows: TGTGCCAGCAGTTACGCTGGCGGGATTTATAATTCACCCCTCCACTTT. Its protein product is CASSYAGGIYNSPLHF.

This clone was detected once. V usage is TRBV4-1 and J usage is TRBJ1-1; maybe TRBD1 (6 bases). The germline V gene encodes CDR1 MGHRA and CDR2 YSYEKL. The V end was cut by 4 bases, the J end by 1 base, with 19 bases between. This CDR3 spans 17 amino acids. CDR3 in amino acids: CASSRTMGGRGNTEAFF. The CDR3 DNA sequence: TGCGCCAGCAGCCGGACTATGGGGGGGCGAGGGAACACTGAAGCTTTCTTT.

This chain uses TRBV28 with TRBJ1-2; 7 bases are a match to TRBD1. This CDR3 spans 13 amino acids. With 4 bases clipped from V and 4 bases from J, the junction kept 3 bases outside the gene matches. The germline V gene has CDR1 MDHEN and CDR2 SYDVKM. The CDR3 nucleotides are TGTGCCAGCAGTTATCCAGGGGGCTATGGCTACACCTTC. Translated, it gives CASSYPGGYGYTF.

The rearrangement joins TRBV25-1 to TRBJ2-1; TRBD2 is a possible D gene (7 bases). The V end lost 4 bases, the J end lost 2 bases, and 12 bases lay between the germline ends. The CDR3 loop spans 15 amino acids. The germline CDR1 and CDR2 sequences are MGHDK and SYGVNS. CDR3: CASSVRGGPYNEQFF. The CDR3 DNA reads TGTGCCAGCAGTGTTAGGGGGGGCCCCTACAATGAGCAGTTCTTC.

The rearrangement uses TRBV2 and TRBJ2-3; TRBD2 matches at 11 bases. This CDR3 spans 15 amino acids. CDR1 is SNHLY, CDR2 FYNNEI, per germline. J was trimmed by 4 bases and V by 5 bases; bases with no gene match: 5. The DNA for the CDR3 is TGTGCCAGCAGTATAGCGGGAGGGCTGGCAGATACGCAGTATTTT. It specifies CASSIAGGLADTQYF.

The V call is TRBV29-1, the J call TRBJ1-5; D gene ambiguous. The germline V gene encodes CDR1 SQVTM and CDR2 ANQGSEA. Deletions cut 4 bases from V and 7 bases from J, with 11 bases between. The CDR3 is made up of 12 amino acids. CDR3: CSVVEANQPQHF. CDR3 in DNA: TGCAGCGTTGTTGAAGCCAACCAGCCCCAGCATTTT. The full variable domain, its missing parts supplied by reference TRBV29-1 and TRBJ1-5, is SAVISQKPSRDICQRGTSLTIQCQVDSQVTMMFWYRQQPGQSLTLIATANQGSEATYESGFVIDKFPISRPNLTFSTLTVSNMSPEDSSIYLCSVVEANQPQHFGDGTRLSIL.

CDR3 bases: TGTGCCAGCAGGCCGGGACAGGGGAGGTACGAGCAGTACTTC. This translates into CASRPGQGRYEQYF. The chain couples TRBV6-6 to TRBJ2-7, with 10 bases aligning to TRBD1. CDR1 MNHNY and CDR2 SVGAGI come from the germline V gene (reference sequence). V was pared by 6 bases and J by 4 bases, with 6 bases of the junction left unmatched. The CDR3 extends over 14 amino acids.

The chain couples TRBV5-1 to TRBJ1-1; 8 bases map to TRBD1. This CDR3 is built from 15 residues. Per germline, CDR1 SGHRS and CDR2 YFSETQ. V gave up 4 bases and J gave up 0 bases; unmatched junction bases: 5. CDR3 DNA sequence: TGCGCCAGCAGCCCGAGGACAGGGATGAACACTGAAGCTTTCTTT. This gives the protein CASSPRTGMNTEAFF.

This clone was found once. This chain links TRBV4-1 with TRBJ2-1; tentatively, D is TRBD1 (6 bases). The CDR3 totals 16 residues. V lost 4 bases, J lost 0 bases, and 13 bases lay in between. Germline V CDR1 and CDR2: MGHRA, YSYEKL. CDR3 loop: CASSRLRGISYNEQFF. DNA for the CDR3: TGCGCCAGCAGCCGACTGAGGGGGATCTCCTACAATGAGCAGTTCTTC.

The chain has TRBV9 and TRBJ2-3, with 8 nucleotides matching TRBD2. V lost 3 bases to trimming and J lost 3 bases; unmatched junction nucleotides: 6. This CDR3 comprises 15 residues. Germline-derived CDR1 and CDR2 are SGDLS and YYNGEE. CDR3 bases: TGTGCCAGCAGCGCTCGACTAGCGAGGACAGATACGCAGTATTTT. Translating gives CASSARLARTDTQYF.

This clone showed up just once. For the CDR3, the DNA is TGTGCCAGCAGGGGACAGGGTAAACTGTTTTTT. Translation: CASRGQGKLFF. The V call is TRBV6-5, the J call TRBJ1-4, with TRBD1 matching over 9 bases. CDR1 and CDR2 (germline): MNHEY, SVGAGI. The CDR3 is 11 residues long. V trimming: 6 bases; J trimming: 11 bases; junction bases outside the gene matches: 1.

In DNA, the CDR3 is TGTGCCAGCAGCCAGGCCGCACTAGTAACCTACAATGAGCAGTTCTTC. The encoded protein is CASSQAALVTYNEQFF. J is TRBJ2-1 and V is TRBV3-1 (or the pseudogene TRBV3-2), with TRBD2 as a possible D gene (5 bases). Germline CDR1 LGHDT, CDR2 YNNKEL (reference sequence). This CDR3 spans 16 amino acids. V was trimmed by 3 bases and J by 2 bases, leaving 14 bases between them.

The gene calls are TRBV6-4 and TRBJ2-1; the D gene is possibly TRBD2 (5 bases). Germline values: CDR1 MRHNA, CDR2 SNTAGT. The CDR3 sequence is 16 residues long. Trimming shortened V by 3 bases and J by 0 bases, and 12 bases separated the two germline ends. CDR3 sequence (DNA): TGTGCCAGCAGTGATATGCCGCGGGCCTCCTACAATGAGCAGTTCTTC. Translation gives CASSDMPRASYNEQFF.

This rearrangement joins TRBV11-2 to TRBJ1-2, with D perhaps matching TRBD1 (5 bases). The CDR3 contains 11 residues. V lost 9 bases, J lost 6 bases, and 11 bases lay in between. Per the germline V gene, CDR1 is SGHAT and CDR2 is FQNNGV. The CDR3 sequence is CASGRVDGYTF. The CDR3 bases are TGTGCCAGTGGCAGGGTTGATGGCTACACCTTC.

This chain joins TRBV18 and TRBJ1-1, with D unresolved. Germline CDR1 is KGHSH and CDR2 is LQKENI. The CDR3 totals 12 residues. V was cut by 5 bases and J by 10 bases, with 14 bases left in between. The DNA for the CDR3 is TGTGCCAGCTCAACGGACGGGAAGAGAGCTTTCTTT. Its protein is CASSTDGKRAFF.

The chain links TRBV12-3 or TRBV12-4 to TRBJ2-7, with D uncertain. V was clipped by 5 bases and J by 1 base, with 9 bases between them. The CDR3 is made up of 13 amino acids. CDR3 amino acids: CASSKTQSYEQYF. In nucleotides, the CDR3 is TGTGCCAGCAGTAAGACACAATCCTACGAGCAGTACTTC.

A single count supports this clone. The chain carries TRBV9 and TRBJ2-7, with 7 nucleotides matching TRBD2. Trimming at V came to 0 bases and at J to 4 bases, leaving 4 bases not matched to a gene. CDR1 is SGDLS, CDR2 YYNGEE, per germline. The CDR3 is 14 residues long. The CDR3 sequence: CASSVEWTSYEQYF. The CDR3, as DNA: TGTGCCAGCAGCGTAGAATGGACTAGTTACGAGCAGTACTTC.